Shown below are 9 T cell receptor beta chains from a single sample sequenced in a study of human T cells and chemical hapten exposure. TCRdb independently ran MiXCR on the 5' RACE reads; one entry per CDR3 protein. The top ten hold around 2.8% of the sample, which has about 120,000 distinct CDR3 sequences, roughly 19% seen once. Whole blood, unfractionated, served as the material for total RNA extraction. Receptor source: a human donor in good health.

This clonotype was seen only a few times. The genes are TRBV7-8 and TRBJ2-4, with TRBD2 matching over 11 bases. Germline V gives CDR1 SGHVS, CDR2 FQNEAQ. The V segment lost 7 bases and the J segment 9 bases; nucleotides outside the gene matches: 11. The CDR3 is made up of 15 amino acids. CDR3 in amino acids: CASMITTSGTGIQYF. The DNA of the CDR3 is TGTGCCAGCATGATCACGACTAGCGGGACTGGCATTCAGTACTTC.

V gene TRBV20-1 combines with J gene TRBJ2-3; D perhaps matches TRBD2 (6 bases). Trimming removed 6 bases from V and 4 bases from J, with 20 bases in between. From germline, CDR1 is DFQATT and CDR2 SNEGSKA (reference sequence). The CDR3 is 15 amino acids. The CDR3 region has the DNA TGCAGTGCAGAACGTGCCGGGACTCTCGCAGATACGCAGTATTTT. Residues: CSAERAGTLADTQYF.

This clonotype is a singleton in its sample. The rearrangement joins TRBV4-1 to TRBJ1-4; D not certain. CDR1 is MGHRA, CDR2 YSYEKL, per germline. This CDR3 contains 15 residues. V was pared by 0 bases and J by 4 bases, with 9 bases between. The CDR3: CASSQEARINEKLFF. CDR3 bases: TGCGCCAGCAGCCAAGAGGCCAGAATTAATGAAAAACTGTTTTTT.

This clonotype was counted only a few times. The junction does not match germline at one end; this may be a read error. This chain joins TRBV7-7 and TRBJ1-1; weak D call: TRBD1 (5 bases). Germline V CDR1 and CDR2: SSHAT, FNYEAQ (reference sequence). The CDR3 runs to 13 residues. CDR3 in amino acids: CASSTGLNTEAFF. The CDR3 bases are TGTGCTAGCAGCACAGGATTGAACACTGAAGCTTTCTTT.

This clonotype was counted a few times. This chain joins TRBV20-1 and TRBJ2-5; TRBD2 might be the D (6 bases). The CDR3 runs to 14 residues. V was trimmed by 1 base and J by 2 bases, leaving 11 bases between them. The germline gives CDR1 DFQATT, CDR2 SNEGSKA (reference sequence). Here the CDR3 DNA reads TGCAGTGCTAGAGGTCTAGGACTACAAGAGACCCAGTACTTC. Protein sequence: CSARGLGLQETQYF.

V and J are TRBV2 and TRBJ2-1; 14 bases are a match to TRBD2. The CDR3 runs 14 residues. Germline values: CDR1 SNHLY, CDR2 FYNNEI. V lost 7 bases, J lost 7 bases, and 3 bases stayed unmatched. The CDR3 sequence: CASKGTSGSNEQFF. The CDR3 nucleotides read TGTGCCAGCAAAGGGACTAGCGGGAGTAATGAGCAGTTCTTC.

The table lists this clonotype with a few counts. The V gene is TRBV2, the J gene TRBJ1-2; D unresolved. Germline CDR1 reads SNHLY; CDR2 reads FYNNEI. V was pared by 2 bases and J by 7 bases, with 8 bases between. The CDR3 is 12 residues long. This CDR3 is CASSESRAGYTF. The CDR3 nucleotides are TGTGCCAGCAGTGAAAGTAGGGCTGGCTACACCTTC.

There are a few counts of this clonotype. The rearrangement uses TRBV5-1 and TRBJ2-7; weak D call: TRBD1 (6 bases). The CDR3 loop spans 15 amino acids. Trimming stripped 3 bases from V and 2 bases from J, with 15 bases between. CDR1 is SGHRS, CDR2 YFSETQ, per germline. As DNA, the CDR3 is TGCGCCAGCAGCTCGCGCCCACAGGGAACCTACGAGCAGTACTTC. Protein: CASSSRPQGTYEQYF. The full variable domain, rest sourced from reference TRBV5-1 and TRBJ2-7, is KAGVTQTPRYLIKTRGQQVTLSCSPISGHRSVSWYQQTPGQGLQFLFEYFSETQRNKGNFPGRFSGRQFSNSRSEMNVSTLELGDSALYLCASSSRPQGTYEQYFGPGTRLTVT.

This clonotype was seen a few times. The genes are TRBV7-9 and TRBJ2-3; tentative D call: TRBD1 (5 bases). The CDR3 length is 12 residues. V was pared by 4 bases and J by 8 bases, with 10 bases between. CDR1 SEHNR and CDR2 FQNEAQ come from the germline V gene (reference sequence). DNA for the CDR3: TGTGCCAGCAGCTCCGGACACCCTACGCAGTATTTT. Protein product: CASSSGHPTQYF. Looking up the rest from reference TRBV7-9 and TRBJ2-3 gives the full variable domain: DTGVSQNPRHKITKRGQNVTFRCDPISEHNRLYWYRQTLGQGPEFLTYFQNEAQLEKSRLLSDRFSAERPKGSFSTLEIQRTEQGDSAMYLCASSSGHPTQYFGPGTRLTVL.